These 25 T cell receptor beta chains were sequenced from one sample in a study of response to subunit inactivated influenza vaccine. TCRdb re-called the RT-PCR reads through MiXCR, storing one row per CDR3 protein. The sample includes 610,000 or so distinct CDR3 sequences, less than 15% seen only once; the top ten take around 10%. The sample here was PBMCs from blood, taken approximately 12 days after vaccination. The receptors originated from a man in his forties or fifties who received an inactivated influenza vaccine.

This clonotype was seen a handful of times. The chain is built from TRBV10-3 and TRBJ2-5; no clear D gene. CDR1 is ENHRY, CDR2 SYGVKD, per germline. V was pared by 0 bases and J by 1 base, with 9 bases between. This CDR3 region has 15 residues. The DNA of the CDR3 is TGTGCCATCAGTGAGTCGAAGACCGTCCAAGAGACCCAGTACTTC. Translation: CAISESKTVQETQYF.

The chain recombines TRBV7-2 with TRBJ2-2; perhaps TRBD2 as D (5 bases). V shed 3 bases and J shed 3 bases, with 11 bases lying between them. The CDR3 is 15 amino acids. Germline V lookup: CDR1 SGHTA, CDR2 FQGNSA. The CDR3 DNA is TGTGCCAGCAGCTTCTCGTGGCGGGACACCGGGGAGCTGTTTTTT. Encoded protein: CASSFSWRDTGELFF.

This clonotype was counted only a few times. The chain is built from TRBV5-1 and TRBJ2-2; 8 nucleotides match TRBD1. In germline, CDR1 is SGHRS, CDR2 YFSETQ. The CDR3 runs 17 residues. The V and J ends lost 7 bases and 1 base, in that order; junction bases with no gene match: 12. This CDR3 reads CASGRLPGQGNTGELFF. CDR3 DNA sequence: TGCGCCAGCGGAAGACTCCCCGGACAGGGGAACACCGGGGAGCTGTTTTTT. Using reference TRBV5-1 and TRBJ2-2 for the parts outside the CDR3, the full variable domain is KAGVTQTPRYLIKTRGQQVTLSCSPISGHRSVSWYQQTPGQGLQFLFEYFSETQRNKGNFPGRFSGRQFSNSRSEMNVSTLELGDSALYLCASGRLPGQGNTGELFFGEGSRLTVL.

The table lists this clonotype with a few counts. The J gene is TRBJ2-7, the V gene TRBV7-2; 7 bases fit TRBD1. The junction had 13 bases not matched to a gene; V was cut back by 5 bases and J by 0 bases. The CDR3 sequence is 17 residues long. Germline CDR1 and CDR2: SGHTA and FQGNSA. In DNA form, the CDR3 reads TGTGCCAGCAGCCCTGGGCCGGGACAGAAAAGCTCCTACGAGCAGTACTTC. Translation: CASSPGPGQKSSYEQYF.

In its sample, this clonotype was seen a few times. This chain joins TRBV6-2 or TRBV6-3 and TRBJ2-7; D assignment may be TRBD1 or TRBD2 (5 bases each). Germline V gene sequence: CDR1 MNHEY, CDR2 SVGEGT. CDR3 length: 14 residues. The V end lost 4 bases, the J end lost 6 bases, and 16 bases lay between the germline ends. The CDR3 DNA reads TGTGCCAGCAGTTCGATGGGACGCGTCTCCGAGCAGTACTTC. This codes for CASSSMGRVSEQYF.

V and J are TRBV10-3 and TRBJ1-2; 7 positions match TRBD1. Looked up from germline, CDR1 is ENHRY and CDR2 is SYGVKD. The V and J ends lost 3 bases and 4 bases, in that order; junction bases with no gene match: 5. The CDR3 is 14 residues long. The CDR3 nucleotides read TGTGCCATCAGTGATAAGGGACAGCCCTATGGCTACACCTTC. Its protein is CAISDKGQPYGYTF.

The chain couples TRBV28 to TRBJ1-2; 10 nucleotides agree with TRBD1. The germline gives CDR1 MDHEN, CDR2 SYDVKM. V dropped 7 bases and J dropped 3; count of bases not matched to a gene: 5. This CDR3 is built from 14 residues. This CDR3 reads CASITTGGYYGYTF. The DNA of the CDR3 is TGTGCCAGCATCACGACAGGGGGCTACTATGGCTACACCTTC.

This clonotype appeared a few times. This sequence joins TRBV5-1 and TRBJ2-5, with 7 bases matching TRBD2. V trimming: 3 bases; J trimming: 5 bases; junction bases outside the gene matches: 10. This CDR3 has 15 residues. The germline V gene has CDR1 SGHRS and CDR2 YFSETQ. CDR3 nucleotide sequence: TGCGCCAGCAGCTCAACGACTAGCTCATGGGAGACCCAGTACTTC. This translates into CASSSTTSSWETQYF.

The chain couples TRBV12-3 or TRBV12-4 to TRBJ2-3; TRBD2 aligns across 8 bases. The trim removed 2 bases at V and 1 base at J, leaving 5 bases unmatched. This CDR3 comprises 16 residues. The CDR3 loop reads CASSLSGGLGTDTQYF. The CDR3 DNA is TGTGCCAGCAGTTTAAGCGGGGGTCTGGGCACAGATACGCAGTATTTT.

The CDR3 nucleotides are TGTGCCAGCAAGGACCCACGGGCTAGCACAGATACGCAGTATTTT. Amino acid sequence: CASKDPRASTDTQYF. This chain joins TRBV2 and TRBJ2-3; D is uncertain. Between the trimmed V and J ends, which lost 7 bases and 0 bases, there was a span of 14 bases. The CDR3 runs to 15 residues. The V gene's germline CDR1 is SNHLY and CDR2 FYNNEI.

This clonotype was detected only a few times. The chain uses TRBV29-1 and TRBJ2-5; TRBD2 aligns across 11 bases. The CDR3 totals 15 residues. Per the germline V gene, CDR1 is SQVTM and CDR2 is ANQGSEA. Losses at the gene ends were 7 bases for V and 3 bases for J; bases not matched to a gene: 10. The CDR3 reads CSEQSGTSGKETQYF. The CDR3 DNA follows: TGCAGCGAGCAGTCCGGGACTAGCGGAAAAGAGACCCAGTACTTC.

Many counts were recorded for this clonotype. The CDR3 region is CASSQGDRDRYGYTF. The CDR3 DNA reads TGTGCCAGCAGCCAAGGGGACAGGGATCGCTATGGCTACACCTTC. The V gene is TRBV4-2, the J gene TRBJ1-2; TRBD1 aligns across 9 bases. Germline V CDR1 and CDR2: LGHNA, YNFKEQ. The CDR3 is made up of 15 amino acids. Unmatched junction bases numbered 4, after V lost 1 base and J lost 4 bases.

V usage is TRBV24-1 and J usage is TRBJ2-5; D not certain. This CDR3 spans 14 amino acids. The germline CDR1 and CDR2 sequences are KGHDR and SFDVKD. V lost 1 base, J lost 6 bases, and 11 bases lay in between. The CDR3 bases are TGTGCCACCAGTGATTTAACTTCCGGCAAGACCCAGTACTTC. Residues: CATSDLTSGKTQYF.

The J gene is TRBJ2-7, the V gene TRBV10-3, with D possibly matching TRBD1 (6 bases). Germline CDR1 ENHRY, CDR2 SYGVKD. The length of the CDR3 is 13 residues. Trimming stripped 0 bases from V and 5 bases from J, with 8 bases between. The CDR3 sequence is CAISESGANEQYF. In DNA, the CDR3 is TGTGCCATCAGTGAGTCGGGGGCGAACGAGCAGTACTTC.

The chain links TRBV10-3 to TRBJ2-2, with no clear D. V dropped 7 bases and J dropped 5 bases, with 5 bases sitting between them. The CDR3 totals 11 residues. Germline V gene data show CDR1 as ENHRY and CDR2 as SYGVKD. The CDR3 spells CAIKETGELFF. The CDR3 nucleotides read TGTGCCATCAAAGAGACCGGGGAGCTGTTTTTT.

The chain employs TRBV24-1 and TRBJ1-5; TRBD1 matches 8 bases. V lost 3 bases to trimming and J lost 4 bases; unmatched junction nucleotides: 1. CDR3 length: 14 residues. Germline assignment: CDR1 KGHDR and CDR2 SFDVKD. In nucleotides, the CDR3 is TGTGCCACCAGTGATGGACAGGGAAATCAGCCCCAGCATTTT. This translates into CATSDGQGNQPQHF.

The rearrangement uses TRBV5-4 and TRBJ1-4, with 9 positions matching TRBD1. Germline assignment: CDR1 SGHNT and CDR2 YYREEE (reference sequence). The CDR3 contains 16 residues. Unmatched junction bases numbered 5, after V lost 3 bases and J lost 2 bases. CDR3 sequence (DNA): TGTGCCAGCAGCTCGCTACAGGGGGCGACTAATGAAAAACTGTTTTTT. Translation: CASSSLQGATNEKLFF.

This clonotype has more than one count but fewer than ten. This CDR3 reads CASSLGGHSNEKLFF. The CDR3 DNA sequence: TGTGCCAGCAGTTTGGGGGGACACTCTAATGAAAAACTGTTTTTT. The chain employs TRBV12-3 or TRBV12-4 and TRBJ1-4; the D gene is possibly TRBD1 (6 bases). CDR3 length equals 15 residues. V was shortened by 3 bases and J by 3 bases, with 11 bases between the two germline ends.

This clonotype was counted ten times or more. The chain links TRBV5-5 to TRBJ1-1; TRBD1 aligns across 7 bases. CDR1 is SGHKS, CDR2 YYEKEE, per germline (reference sequence). The CDR3 has 16 amino acids. V lost 4 bases to trimming and J lost 0 bases; unmatched junction nucleotides: 9. CDR3 DNA: TGTGCCAGCAGCCCAGGGGCCGGGACAGTGAACACTGAAGCTTTCTTT. Translation gives CASSPGAGTVNTEAFF.

The CDR3 loop reads CASSATGARSYEQYF. In DNA form, the CDR3 reads TGCGCCAGCAGCGCGACAGGGGCCCGCTCCTACGAGCAGTACTTC. This chain connects TRBV5-1 to TRBJ2-7; 8 bases are shared with TRBD1. The germline V gene encodes CDR1 SGHRS and CDR2 YFSETQ. The CDR3 loop spans 15 amino acids. V lost 4 bases to trimming and J lost 0 bases; unmatched junction nucleotides: 6.

This clonotype was observed a handful of times. CDR3 sequence reads: CASSQDAPFYRVTKNIQYF. The CDR3 bases are TGCGCCAGCAGCCAAGATGCCCCTTTTTACAGGGTAACCAAAAACATTCAGTACTTC. V usage is TRBV4-3 and J usage is TRBJ2-4, with D possibly being TRBD1 (6 bases). Germline V gene data show CDR1 as LGHNA and CDR2 as YSLEER. The V gene lost 0 bases and the J gene lost 2 bases, with 20 bases spanning the gap. The CDR3 contains 19 residues.

This chain connects TRBV7-2 to TRBJ2-5; D might be TRBD2 (5 bases). Germline lookup yields CDR1 SGHTA and CDR2 FQGNSA. The V and J ends lost 0 bases and 1 base respectively, with 12 bases between them. The CDR3 contains 16 residues. Here the CDR3 reads CASSLAKQTIQETQYF. CDR3 bases: TGTGCCAGCAGCTTAGCCAAACAGACTATCCAAGAGACCCAGTACTTC.

The chain has TRBV7-2 and TRBJ2-2; 14 nucleotides line up with TRBD2. CDR3 length: 15 amino acids. Germline V gene data show CDR1 as SGHTA and CDR2 as FQGNSA. Trimming took 7 bases from V and 7 from J; bases not matched to a gene: 5. DNA of the CDR3: TGTGCCAGCACCAGACTAGCGGGAGGGTACGGGGAGCTGTTTTTT. It specifies CASTRLAGGYGELFF.

About this clonotype: The CDR3 does not close with the conserved phenylalanine or tryptophan, likely indicating a read error. The chain carries TRBV6-2 or TRBV6-3 and TRBJ2-1; D is ambiguous. V was pared by 0 bases and J by 9 bases, with 3 bases between. The CDR3 runs to 11 residues. Per the germline V gene, CDR1 is MNHEY and CDR2 is SVGEGT. CDR3 coding DNA: TGTGCCAGCAGTTACTCTGTTGAGCAGTTCGTC. The encoded protein is CASSYSVEQFV.

This clonotype has just a few counts. This CDR3 is CASSLALGTGGVGGYTF. The CDR3 region has the DNA TGTGCCAGCAGCTTAGCCCTCGGGACAGGGGGCGTCGGTGGCTACACCTTC. The V call is TRBV7-2, the J call TRBJ1-2, with 12 nucleotides matching TRBD1. This CDR3 contains 17 residues. After removal of 0 bases from V and 7 bases from J, the junction contained 9 bases not matched to a gene. Germline V gene lookup returns CDR1 SGHTA and CDR2 FQGNSA.